There are many counts of the clone carrying this TCR beta chain. The antigen is unknown. The data are from a study of T cells after yellow fever vaccination. At the level of the study: SMART-Seq v4 Ultra Low Input served to prepare low-cell-number fractions.

A universal primer site and UMIs were added as TCR cDNA was made by 5'RACE template switching. Each CDR3 protein is one row after TCRdb ran MiXCR on the 5' RACE reads. Of fewer than 450,000 distinct CDR3 sequences in the sample, about 8.3% were seen once. Whole-study results and caveats: A large majority of primary-vaccination clones showed up again after the booster (just under 97% CD4, 75% to 90% CD8). Some clonotypes were seen in both the CD4 and the CD8 compartments. These made up a small share and likely arose from convergent recombination.

Per the germline V gene, CDR1 is MNHEY and CDR2 is SVGEGT. The V end was cut by 5 bases, the J end by 15 bases, with 14 bases between. The CDR3 runs to 11 residues. The sequence was collected from a young man who received the YFV17D yellow fever vaccine. The V gene is TRBV6-2 or TRBV6-3, the J gene TRBJ1-5; no firm D call. The source material was PBMCs, sampled around 45 days after the first yellow fever vaccination. The chain's CDR3 is CASSIGGIPHF. The CDR3 nucleotides read TGTGCCAGCAGTATCGGAGGCATACCGCATTTT.